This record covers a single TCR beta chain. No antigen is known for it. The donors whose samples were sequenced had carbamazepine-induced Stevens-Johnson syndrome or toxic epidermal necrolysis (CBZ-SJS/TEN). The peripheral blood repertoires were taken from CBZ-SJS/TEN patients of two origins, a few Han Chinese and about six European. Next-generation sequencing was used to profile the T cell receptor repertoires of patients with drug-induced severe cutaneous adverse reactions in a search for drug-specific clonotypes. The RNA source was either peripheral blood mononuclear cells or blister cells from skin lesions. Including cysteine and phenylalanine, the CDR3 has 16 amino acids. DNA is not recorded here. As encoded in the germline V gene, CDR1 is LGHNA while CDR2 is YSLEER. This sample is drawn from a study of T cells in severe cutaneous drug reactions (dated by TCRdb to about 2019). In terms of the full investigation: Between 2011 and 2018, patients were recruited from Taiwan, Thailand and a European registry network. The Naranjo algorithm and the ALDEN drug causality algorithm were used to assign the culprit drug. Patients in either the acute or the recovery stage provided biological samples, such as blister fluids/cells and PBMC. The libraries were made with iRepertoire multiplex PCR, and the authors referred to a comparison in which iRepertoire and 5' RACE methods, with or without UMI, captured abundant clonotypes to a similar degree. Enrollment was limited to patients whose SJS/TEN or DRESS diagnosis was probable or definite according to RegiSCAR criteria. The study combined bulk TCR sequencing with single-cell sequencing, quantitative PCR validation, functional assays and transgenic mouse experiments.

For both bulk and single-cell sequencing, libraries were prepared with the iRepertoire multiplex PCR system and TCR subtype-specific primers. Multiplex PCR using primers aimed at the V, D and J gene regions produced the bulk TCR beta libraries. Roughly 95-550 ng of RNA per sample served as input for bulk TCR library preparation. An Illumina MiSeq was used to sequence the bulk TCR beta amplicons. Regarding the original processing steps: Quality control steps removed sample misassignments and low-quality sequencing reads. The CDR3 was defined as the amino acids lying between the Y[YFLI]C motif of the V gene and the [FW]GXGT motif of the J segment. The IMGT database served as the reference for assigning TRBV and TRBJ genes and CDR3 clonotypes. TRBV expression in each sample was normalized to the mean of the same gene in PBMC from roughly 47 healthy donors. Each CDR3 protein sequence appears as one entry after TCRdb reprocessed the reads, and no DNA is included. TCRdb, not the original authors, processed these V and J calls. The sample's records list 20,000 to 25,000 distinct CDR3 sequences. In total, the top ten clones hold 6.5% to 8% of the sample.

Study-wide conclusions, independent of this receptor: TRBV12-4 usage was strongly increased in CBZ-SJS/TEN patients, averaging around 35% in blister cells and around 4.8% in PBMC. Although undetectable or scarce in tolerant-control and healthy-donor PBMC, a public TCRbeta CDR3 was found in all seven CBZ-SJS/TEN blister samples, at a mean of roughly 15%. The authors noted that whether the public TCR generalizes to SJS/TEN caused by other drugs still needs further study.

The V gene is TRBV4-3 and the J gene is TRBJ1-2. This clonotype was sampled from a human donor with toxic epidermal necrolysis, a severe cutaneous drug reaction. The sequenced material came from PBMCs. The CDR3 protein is CASSQDLNSLGYGYTF.